At least ten counts were recorded for the clone carrying this T cell receptor beta chain. Antigen: not known. The data are from a study of cytomegalovirus exposure and HLA in healthy donors. General study findings and limits: Immune exposure information comprised only CMV serostatus. In an earlier analysis, productive rearrangement rates for most beta V segments clustered near 87% or 30%. There were some public TCRs occurring in many donors, but most TCR sequences were rare.

The study ran its PCR with 60 Vbeta and 13 Jbeta primers. As processed by the authors: Approximately 83 million unique TCR beta chains, roughly 12 million shared, were counted in a later analysis. Measured with immunoSEQ multiplex PCR; TCRdb has only the in-frame clones, and not every one. V, J and clone size derive from that table, while D and trimming were established from the DNA sequence. The sample contains about 100,000 clones, about 76% of which appear only once. The germline gives CDR1 MNHEY, CDR2 SVGAGI. There are 14 residues in the CDR3. Trimming removed 7 bases from V and 5 bases from J, with 17 bases in between.

This TCR came from a man aged 40-55 years in good health and CMV-seropositive. This rearrangement joins TRBV6-5 to TRBJ1-2; D unclear. The sample was PBMCs. CDR3 sequence reads: CASTPVLGLYGYTF. Written as DNA, the CDR3 is TGTGCCAGCACCCCCGTTTTGGGCCTATATGGCTACACCTTC.